The 11 T cell receptor beta chains reported below all come from one sample, sequenced in a study of CD8 T cells in ankylosing spondylitis (dated by TCRdb to about 2017). Receptor libraries were prepared by 5' RACE. The run used an Illumina HiSeq 2500. The public reads were quality trimmed at Q25 with fastp and then assembled into clones with MiXCR by TCRdb, keeping productive beta chains. Entries are consolidated by CDR3 protein sequence, retaining the most common genes and DNA. This sample holds about 39,000 distinct CDR3 sequences; less than 4% were observed only once. The ten largest clones represent 2.5% to 3.5% of the sample. The material sequenced was blood, either unsorted or a sorted T cell fraction (not recorded which). Receptors were obtained from a male donor with ankylosing spondylitis or in good health (not recorded which).

This clonotype was observed many times. J is TRBJ2-5 and V is TRBV9; D possibly matches TRBD1 or TRBD2 (6 bases each). The CDR3 covers 15 residues. The V end was cut by 0 bases, the J end by 5 bases, with 14 bases between. Germline loops: CDR1 SGDLS, CDR2 YYNGEE. This chain's CDR3 is CASSVGGGREETQYF. Here the CDR3 DNA reads TGTGCCAGCAGCGTAGGAGGGGGGCGCGAGGAGACCCAGTACTTC.

This clonotype was detected ten times or more. This chain joins TRBV9 and TRBJ2-1; 7 bases match TRBD1. With 0 bases clipped from V and 0 bases from J, the junction kept 3 bases outside the gene matches. The CDR3 has 16 amino acids. Germline values: CDR1 SGDLS, CDR2 YYNGEE. This CDR3 is CASSVGTGGSYNEQFF. The DNA for the CDR3 is TGTGCCAGCAGCGTAGGGACAGGAGGCTCCTACAATGAGCAGTTCTTC. The full variable domain, completed using reference TRBV9 and TRBJ2-1, is DSGVTQTPKHLITATGQRVTLRCSPRSGDLSVYWYQQSLDQGLQFLIQYYNGEERAKGNILERFSAQQFPDLHSELNLSSLELGDSALYFCASSVGTGGSYNEQFFGPGTRLTVL.

This clonotype ranks as medium-sized. The V gene is TRBV9, the J gene TRBJ2-2, with TRBD2 as a possible D gene (5 bases). Trimming removed 0 bases from V and 1 base from J, with 7 bases in between. CDR1 and CDR2 (germline): SGDLS, YYNGEE. The CDR3 has 15 residues. The CDR3 loop reads CASSVGTENTGELFF. CDR3 sequence (DNA): TGTGCCAGCAGCGTAGGGACTGAGAACACCGGGGAGCTGTTTTTT.

The rearrangement uses TRBV9 and TRBJ2-5, with D tentatively TRBD1 (6 bases). V shed 0 bases and J shed 4 bases, with 16 bases lying between them. The length of the CDR3 is 16 residues. CDR1 SGDLS and CDR2 YYNGEE come from the germline V gene. CDR3 sequence (DNA): TGTGCCAGCAGCGTAGGTGGTAGGCAGGGGACAGAGACCCAGTACTTC. This sequence encodes CASSVGGRQGTETQYF.

This clonotype was observed many times. V usage is TRBV9 and J usage is TRBJ2-2; tentatively, D is TRBD1 (5 bases). V shed 3 bases and J shed 4 bases, with 7 bases lying between them. This CDR3 spans 13 amino acids. In germline, CDR1 is SGDLS, CDR2 YYNGEE. This chain's CDR3 is CASSGQSTGELFF. Here the CDR3 DNA reads TGTGCCAGCAGCGGACAGTCCACCGGGGAGCTGTTTTTT.

This chain links TRBV9 with TRBJ2-3, with 7 bases identical to TRBD2. V shed 0 bases and J 3 bases; nucleotides not matched to a gene: 7. This CDR3 region has 16 residues. Looked up from germline, CDR1 is SGDLS and CDR2 is YYNGEE. CDR3 sequence (DNA): TGTGCCAGCAGCGTAGGTGGGGGGGGGGGAACAGATACGCAGTATTTT. Its protein product is CASSVGGGGGTDTQYF.

This clonotype was detected ten times or more. This rearrangement joins TRBV9 to TRBJ2-5, with D perhaps TRBD1 (6 bases). The CDR3 contains 14 residues. The germline V gene encodes CDR1 SGDLS and CDR2 YYNGEE. Trimming left V 0 bases short and J 7 bases short, with 13 bases between. The CDR3 is CASSVEVGAATQYF. CDR3 DNA sequence: TGTGCCAGCAGCGTAGAAGTGGGGGCGGCGACCCAGTACTTC.

This clonotype was found many times. This chain joins TRBV9 and TRBJ1-6, with D maybe TRBD1 (6 bases). Germline V gene sequence: CDR1 SGDLS, CDR2 YYNGEE. The CDR3 sequence is 15 residues long. V lost 4 bases and J lost 10, with 18 bases in between. DNA of the CDR3: TGTGCCAGCAGCCCCTGGGACACGGGGGAGTCACCCCTCCACTTT. It yields the protein CASSPWDTGESPLHF.

This clonotype was detected many times. The CDR3 loop reads CASSVLAGTGETGELFF. CDR3 sequence (DNA): TGTGCCAGCAGCGTCTTAGCCGGGACAGGGGAGACCGGGGAGCTGTTTTTT. The V call is TRBV9, the J call TRBJ2-2; 10 bases are a match to TRBD1. V lost 2 bases to trimming and J lost 5 bases; unmatched junction nucleotides: 9. The CDR3 is made up of 17 amino acids. CDR1 and CDR2 from the germline V gene are SGDLS and YYNGEE.

There are many counts of this clonotype. The chain uses TRBV9 and TRBJ1-4; tentative D call: TRBD1 (6 bases). Germline values: CDR1 SGDLS, CDR2 YYNGEE. V was trimmed by 4 bases and J by 11 bases, leaving 18 bases between them. This CDR3 region has 14 residues. CDR3 residues: CASSPREGGVKLFF. The CDR3 bases are TGTGCCAGCAGCCCGCGAGAAGGGGGAGTGAAACTGTTTTTT. Filled out from reference TRBV9 and TRBJ1-4, the complete variable domain reads DSGVTQTPKHLITATGQRVTLRCSPRSGDLSVYWYQQSLDQGLQFLIQYYNGEERAKGNILERFSAQQFPDLHSELNLSSLELGDSALYFCASSPREGGVKLFFGSGTQLSVL.

This clonotype has at least ten counts. This chain connects TRBV9 to TRBJ2-1; 7 bases match TRBD2. CDR1 is SGDLS and CDR2 is YYNGEE in the germline V gene. This CDR3 has 17 amino acids. The junction had 13 bases not matched to a gene; V was cut back by 0 bases and J by 7 bases. CDR3 residues: CASSVDVWAGVRNEQFF. DNA for the CDR3: TGTGCCAGCAGCGTAGACGTCTGGGCGGGAGTTCGAAATGAGCAGTTCTTC.